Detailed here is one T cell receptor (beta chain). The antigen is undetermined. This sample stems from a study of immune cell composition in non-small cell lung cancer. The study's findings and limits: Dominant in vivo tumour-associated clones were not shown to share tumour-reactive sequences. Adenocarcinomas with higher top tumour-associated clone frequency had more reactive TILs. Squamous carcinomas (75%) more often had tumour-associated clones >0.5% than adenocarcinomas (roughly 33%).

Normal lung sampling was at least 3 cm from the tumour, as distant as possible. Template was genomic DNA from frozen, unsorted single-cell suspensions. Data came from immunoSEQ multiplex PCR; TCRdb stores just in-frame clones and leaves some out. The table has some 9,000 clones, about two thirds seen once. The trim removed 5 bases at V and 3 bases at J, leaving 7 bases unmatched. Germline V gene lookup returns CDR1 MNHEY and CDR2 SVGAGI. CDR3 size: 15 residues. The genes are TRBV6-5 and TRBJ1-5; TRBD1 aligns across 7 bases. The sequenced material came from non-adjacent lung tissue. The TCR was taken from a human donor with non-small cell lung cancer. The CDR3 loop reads CASSVDRNFNQPQHF. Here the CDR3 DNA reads TGTGCCAGCAGTGTGGACAGGAACTTCAATCAGCCCCAGCATTTT.